There are many counts of the clone carrying this T cell receptor beta chain. Its target is unknown. TCRdb recomputed calls from the PCR reads with MiXCR, one row per CDR3 protein. The sample consists of roughly 20,000 distinct CDR3 sequences, approximately 44% of them appearing once. These data are taken from a study of esophageal squamous cell carcinoma under preoperative chemotherapy. Sample time point: after preoperative PTX-NDP chemotherapy. Study-wide results and limits: Peripheral T cells showed a significant TCR diversity increase after chemotherapy, unlike tumor-infiltrating lymphocytes.

This clonotype originated in a human donor with esophageal squamous cell carcinoma. The donor label of this sample is uncertain. The sample was gathered from a patient given preoperative chemotherapy.

CDR3 region: CASSPMTGGATDTQYF. CDR3 bases: TGTGCCAGCAGCCCGATGACAGGGGGCGCGACAGATACGCAGTATTTT. The chain joins TRBV5-4 to TRBJ2-3; the match to TRBD1 covers 10 bases. There are 16 residues in the CDR3. V lost 4 bases to trimming and J lost 3 bases; unmatched junction nucleotides: 8. Germline loops: CDR1 SGHNT, CDR2 YYREEE (reference sequence). Supplemented by reference TRBV5-4 and TRBJ2-3, the full variable domain reads ETGVTQSPTHLIKTRGQQVTLRCSSQSGHNTVSWYQQALGQGPQFIFQYYREEENGRGNFPPRFSGLQFPNYSSELNVNALELDDSALYLCASSPMTGGATDTQYFGPGTRLTVL.